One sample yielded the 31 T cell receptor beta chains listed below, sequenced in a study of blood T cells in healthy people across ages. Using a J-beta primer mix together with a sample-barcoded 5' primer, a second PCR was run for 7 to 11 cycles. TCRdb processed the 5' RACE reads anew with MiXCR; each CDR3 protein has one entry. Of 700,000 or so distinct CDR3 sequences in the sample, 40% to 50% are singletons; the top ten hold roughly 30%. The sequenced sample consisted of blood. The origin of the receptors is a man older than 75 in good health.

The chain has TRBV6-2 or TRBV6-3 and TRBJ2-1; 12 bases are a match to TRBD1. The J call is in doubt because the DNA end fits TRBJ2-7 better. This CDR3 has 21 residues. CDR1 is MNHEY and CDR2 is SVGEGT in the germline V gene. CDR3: CASSYEPGQGAGRASYNEQYF. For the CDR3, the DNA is TGTGCCAGCAGTTACGAGCCGGGACAGGGGGCGGGGAGGGCCTCCTACAATGAGCAGTACTTC.

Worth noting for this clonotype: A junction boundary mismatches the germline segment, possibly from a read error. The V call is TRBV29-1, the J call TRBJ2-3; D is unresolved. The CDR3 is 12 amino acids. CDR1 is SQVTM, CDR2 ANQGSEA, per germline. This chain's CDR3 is CSVGKSIDTQYF. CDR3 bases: TGCAGCGTTGGGAAGAGCATAGATACGCAGTATTTT.

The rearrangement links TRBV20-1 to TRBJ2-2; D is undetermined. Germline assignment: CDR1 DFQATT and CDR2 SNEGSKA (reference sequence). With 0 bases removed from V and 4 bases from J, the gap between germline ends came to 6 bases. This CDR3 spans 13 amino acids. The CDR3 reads CSARDGVTGELFF. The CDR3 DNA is TGCAGTGCTAGAGATGGAGTCACCGGGGAGCTGTTTTTT.

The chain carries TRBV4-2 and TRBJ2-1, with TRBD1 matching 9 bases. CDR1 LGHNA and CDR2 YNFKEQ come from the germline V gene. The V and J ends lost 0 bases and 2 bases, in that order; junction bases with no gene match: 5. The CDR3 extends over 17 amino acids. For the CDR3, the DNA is TGTGCCAGCAGCCAAGAAGGTAGACAGGGGGCCTACAATGAGCAGTTCTTC. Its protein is CASSQEGRQGAYNEQFF.

CDR3 loop: CASSVTSGSNYEQYF. CDR3 DNA: TGTGCCAGCAGTGTGACTAGCGGGAGTAACTACGAGCAGTACTTC. This rearrangement joins TRBV3-1 to TRBJ2-7, with 12 positions matching TRBD2. The germline V gene encodes CDR1 LGHDT and CDR2 YNNKEL (reference sequence). The CDR3 is made up of 15 amino acids. V gave up 6 bases and J gave up 3 bases; unmatched junction bases: 6.

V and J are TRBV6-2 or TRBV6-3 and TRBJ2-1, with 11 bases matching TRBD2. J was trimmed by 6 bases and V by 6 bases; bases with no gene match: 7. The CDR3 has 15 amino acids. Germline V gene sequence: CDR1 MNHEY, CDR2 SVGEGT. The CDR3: CASSESSGRSNEQFF. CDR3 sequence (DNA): TGTGCCAGCAGCGAATCTAGCGGGAGGTCCAATGAGCAGTTCTTC.

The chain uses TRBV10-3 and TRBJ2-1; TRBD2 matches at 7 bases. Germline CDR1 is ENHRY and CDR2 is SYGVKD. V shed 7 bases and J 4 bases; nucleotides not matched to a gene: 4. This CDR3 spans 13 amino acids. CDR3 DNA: TGTGCCATCATGAGCGGGACGTACAATGAGCAGTTCTTC. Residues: CAIMSGTYNEQFF.

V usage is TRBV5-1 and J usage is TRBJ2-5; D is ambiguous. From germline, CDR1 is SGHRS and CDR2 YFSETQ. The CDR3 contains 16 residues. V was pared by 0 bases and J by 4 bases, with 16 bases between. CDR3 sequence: CASSLGGSSVGETQYF. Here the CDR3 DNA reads TGCGCCAGCAGCTTGGGTGGCAGCTCGGTCGGAGAGACCCAGTACTTC.

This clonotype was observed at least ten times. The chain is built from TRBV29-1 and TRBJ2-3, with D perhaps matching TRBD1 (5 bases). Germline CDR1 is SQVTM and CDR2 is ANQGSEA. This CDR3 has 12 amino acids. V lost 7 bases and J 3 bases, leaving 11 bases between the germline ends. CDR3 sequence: CSAETATDTQYF. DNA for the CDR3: TGCAGCGCGGAGACAGCGACAGATACGCAGTATTTT.

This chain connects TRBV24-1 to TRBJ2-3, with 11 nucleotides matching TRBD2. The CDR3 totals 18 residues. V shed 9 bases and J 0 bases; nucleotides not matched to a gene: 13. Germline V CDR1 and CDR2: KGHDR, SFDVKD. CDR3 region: CATGAGYTSGSSTDTQYF. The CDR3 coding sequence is TGTGCCACCGGAGCAGGGTACACTAGCGGGAGTAGCACAGATACGCAGTATTTT.

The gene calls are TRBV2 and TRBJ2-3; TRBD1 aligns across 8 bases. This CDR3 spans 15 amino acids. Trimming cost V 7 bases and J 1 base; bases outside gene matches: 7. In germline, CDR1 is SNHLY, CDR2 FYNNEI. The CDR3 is CASTRVGQGTDTQYF. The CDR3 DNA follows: TGTGCCAGCACTCGTGTGGGACAGGGCACAGATACGCAGTATTTT.

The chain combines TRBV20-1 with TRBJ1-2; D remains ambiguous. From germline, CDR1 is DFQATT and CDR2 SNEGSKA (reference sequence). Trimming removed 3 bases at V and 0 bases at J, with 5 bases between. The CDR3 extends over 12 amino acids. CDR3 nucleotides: TGCAGTGCTAGTCAGCCTAACTATGGCTACACCTTC. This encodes CSASQPNYGYTF.

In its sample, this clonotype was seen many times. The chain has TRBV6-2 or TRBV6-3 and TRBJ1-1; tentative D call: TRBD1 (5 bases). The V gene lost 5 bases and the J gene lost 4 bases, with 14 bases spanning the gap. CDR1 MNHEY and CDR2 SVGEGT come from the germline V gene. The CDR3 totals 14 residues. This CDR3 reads CASSPPGISTEAFF. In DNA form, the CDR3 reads TGTGCCAGCAGTCCTCCAGGGATTAGCACTGAAGCTTTCTTT.

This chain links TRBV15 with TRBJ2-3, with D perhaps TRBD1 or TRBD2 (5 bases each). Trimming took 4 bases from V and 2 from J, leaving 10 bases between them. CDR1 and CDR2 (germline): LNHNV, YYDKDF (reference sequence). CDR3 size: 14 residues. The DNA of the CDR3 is TGTGCCACCAGCATTGAGGGGTACACAGATACGCAGTATTTT. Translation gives CATSIEGYTDTQYF.

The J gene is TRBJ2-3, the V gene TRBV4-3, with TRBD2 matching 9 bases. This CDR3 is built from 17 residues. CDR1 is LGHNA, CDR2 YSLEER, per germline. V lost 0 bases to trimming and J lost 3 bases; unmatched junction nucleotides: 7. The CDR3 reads CASSQDGIAGGTDTQYF. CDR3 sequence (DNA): TGCGCCAGCAGCCAAGATGGGATCGCGGGAGGGACAGATACGCAGTATTTT.

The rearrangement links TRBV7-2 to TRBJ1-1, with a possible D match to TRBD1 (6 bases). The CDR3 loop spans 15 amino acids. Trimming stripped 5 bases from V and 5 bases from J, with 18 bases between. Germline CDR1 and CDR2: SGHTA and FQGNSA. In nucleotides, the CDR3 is TGTGCCAGCAGCATCTCTAGGTGGGGGCAGACTGAAGCTTTCTTT. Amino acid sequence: CASSISRWGQTEAFF.

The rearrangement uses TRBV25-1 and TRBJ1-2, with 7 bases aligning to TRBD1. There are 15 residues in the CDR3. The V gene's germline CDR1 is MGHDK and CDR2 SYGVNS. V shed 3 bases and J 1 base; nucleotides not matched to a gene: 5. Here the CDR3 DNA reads TGTGCCAGCAGTGACGGACAGGCGGGTAACTATGGCTACACCTTC. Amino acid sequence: CASSDGQAGNYGYTF.

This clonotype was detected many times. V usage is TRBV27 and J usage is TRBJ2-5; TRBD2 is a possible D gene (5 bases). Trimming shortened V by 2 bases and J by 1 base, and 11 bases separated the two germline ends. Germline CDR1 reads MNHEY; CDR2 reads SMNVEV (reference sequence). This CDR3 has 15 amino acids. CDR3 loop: CASSLGYGGQETQYF. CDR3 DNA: TGTGCCAGCAGTTTAGGTTATGGAGGCCAAGAGACCCAGTACTTC.

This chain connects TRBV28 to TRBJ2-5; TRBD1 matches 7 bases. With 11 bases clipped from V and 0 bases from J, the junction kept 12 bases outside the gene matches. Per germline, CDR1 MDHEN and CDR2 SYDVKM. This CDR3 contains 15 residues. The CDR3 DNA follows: TGTGCCCGCTGTAAGGACAGGTCGTACCAAGAGACCCAGTACTTC. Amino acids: CARCKDRSYQETQYF.

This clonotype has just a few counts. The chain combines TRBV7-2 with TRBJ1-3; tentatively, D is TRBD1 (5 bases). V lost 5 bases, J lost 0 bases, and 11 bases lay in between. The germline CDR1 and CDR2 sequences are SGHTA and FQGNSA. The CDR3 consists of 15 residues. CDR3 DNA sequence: TGTGCCAGCAGCAGGAGACAGAACTCTGGAAACACCATATATTTT. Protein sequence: CASSRRQNSGNTIYF. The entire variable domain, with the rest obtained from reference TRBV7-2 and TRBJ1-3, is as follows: GAGVSQSPSNKVTEKGKDVELRCDPISGHTALYWYRQSLGQGLEFLIYFQGNSAPDKSGLPSDRFSAERTGGSVSTLTIQRTQQEDSAVYLCASSRRQNSGNTIYFGEGSWLTVV.

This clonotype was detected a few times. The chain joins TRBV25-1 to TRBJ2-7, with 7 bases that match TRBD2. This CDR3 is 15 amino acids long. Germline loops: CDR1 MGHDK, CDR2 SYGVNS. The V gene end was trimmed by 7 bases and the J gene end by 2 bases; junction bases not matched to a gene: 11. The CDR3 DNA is TGTGCCAGCAATTGTCTACTAGCGCGAACCTACGAGCAGTACTTC. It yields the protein CASNCLLARTYEQYF.

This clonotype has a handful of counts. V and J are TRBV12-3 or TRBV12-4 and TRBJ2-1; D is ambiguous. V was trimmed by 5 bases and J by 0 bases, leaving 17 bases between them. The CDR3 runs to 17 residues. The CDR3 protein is CASSGLLAANSYNEQFF. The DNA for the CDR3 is TGTGCCAGCAGTGGGTTGCTGGCAGCGAACTCCTACAATGAGCAGTTCTTC.

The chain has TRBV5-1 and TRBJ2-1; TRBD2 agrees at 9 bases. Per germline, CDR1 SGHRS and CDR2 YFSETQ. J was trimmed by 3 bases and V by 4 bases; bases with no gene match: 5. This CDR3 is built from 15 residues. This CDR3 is CASSAGGAIYNEQFF. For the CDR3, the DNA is TGCGCCAGCAGCGCGGGGGGGGCGATCTACAATGAGCAGTTCTTC.

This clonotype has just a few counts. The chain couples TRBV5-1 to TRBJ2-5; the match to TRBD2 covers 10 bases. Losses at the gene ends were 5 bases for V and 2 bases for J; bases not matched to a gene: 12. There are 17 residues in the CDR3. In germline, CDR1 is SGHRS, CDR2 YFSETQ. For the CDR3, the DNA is TGCGCCAGCAGTCCGAGGTGGACTAGCGGCTTTCAAGAGACCCAGTACTTC. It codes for CASSPRWTSGFQETQYF.

CDR3 protein: CATSDNRGAPEQFF. CDR3 nucleotides: TGTGCCACCAGTGATAACCGGGGGGCCCCTGAGCAGTTCTTC. The chain joins TRBV24-1 to TRBJ2-1, with D perhaps TRBD2 (7 bases). Per germline, CDR1 KGHDR and CDR2 SFDVKD. This CDR3 spans 14 amino acids. The ends were cut back, 3 bases at V and 9 bases at J, with 14 bases in the middle.

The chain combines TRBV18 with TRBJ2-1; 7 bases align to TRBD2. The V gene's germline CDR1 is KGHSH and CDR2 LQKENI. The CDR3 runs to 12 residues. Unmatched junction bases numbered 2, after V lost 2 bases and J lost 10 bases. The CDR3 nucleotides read TGTGCCAGCTCACCAGGGAGGGCCGAGCAGTTCTTC. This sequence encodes CASSPGRAEQFF.

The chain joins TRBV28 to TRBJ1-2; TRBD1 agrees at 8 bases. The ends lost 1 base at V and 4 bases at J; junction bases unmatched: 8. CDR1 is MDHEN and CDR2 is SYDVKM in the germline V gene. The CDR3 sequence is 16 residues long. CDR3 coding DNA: TGTGCCAGCAGTTTATTTGACAGGGGCTCACGCTATGGCTACACCTTC. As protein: CASSLFDRGSRYGYTF.

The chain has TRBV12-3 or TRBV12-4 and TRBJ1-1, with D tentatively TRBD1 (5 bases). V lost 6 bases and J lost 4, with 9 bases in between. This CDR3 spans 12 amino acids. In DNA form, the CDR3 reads TGTGCCAGCAGATTCGGGGGCACTGAAGCTTTCTTT. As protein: CASRFGGTEAFF.

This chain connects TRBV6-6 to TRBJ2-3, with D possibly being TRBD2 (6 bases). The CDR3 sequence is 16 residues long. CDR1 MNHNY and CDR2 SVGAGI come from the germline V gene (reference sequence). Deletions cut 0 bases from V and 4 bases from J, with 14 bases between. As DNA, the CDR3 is TGTGCCAGCAGTTACTCGATGGGGGGTACGGCAGATACGCAGTATTTT. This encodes CASSYSMGGTADTQYF.

The DNA for the CDR3 is TGCGCCAGCAGCTTGGTGGGCGGGAGCGTATACGAGCAGTACTTC. It yields the protein CASSLVGGSVYEQYF. The chain joins TRBV5-1 to TRBJ2-7; 7 bases are a match to TRBD2. J lost 4 bases, V lost 0 bases, and 7 bases had no gene match. The germline V gene encodes CDR1 SGHRS and CDR2 YFSETQ. The length of the CDR3 is 15 residues. Supplemented by reference TRBV5-1 and TRBJ2-7, the full variable domain reads KAGVTQTPRYLIKTRGQQVTLSCSPISGHRSVSWYQQTPGQGLQFLFEYFSETQRNKGNFPGRFSGRQFSNSRSEMNVSTLELGDSALYLCASSLVGGSVYEQYFGPGTRLTVT.

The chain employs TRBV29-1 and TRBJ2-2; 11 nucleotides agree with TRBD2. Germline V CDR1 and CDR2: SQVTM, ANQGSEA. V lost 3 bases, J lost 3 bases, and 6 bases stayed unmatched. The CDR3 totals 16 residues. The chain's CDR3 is CSVEGLAEQDTGELFF. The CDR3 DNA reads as TGCAGCGTTGAGGGACTAGCGGAACAAGACACCGGGGAGCTGTTTTTT.